Listed below are T cell receptor beta chains from one sample, sequenced in a study of beta chain features in type 1 diabetes. TCRdb's table, derived via immunoSEQ multiplex PCR, lists solely in-frame clones and lacks some. The sample comprises roughly 300,000 clones, roughly 9% of which are singletons, and 1% rests with the top ten. Sequenced: central memory CD4+ T cells from blood. These receptors came from a man aged 30 to 45 with type 1 diabetes. The CDR3 runs from the conserved cysteine through the conserved F or W. The order of the fields is V gene, J gene, clone size, CDR3 protein. Rows may omit the clone size; those that give it use once, few, many or a size class.

TRBV7-9	TRBJ2-5	.	CASSVWGSGEQETQYF
TRBV29-1	TRBJ1-2	.	CSVLEGYTF
TRBV7-2	TRBJ1-4	.	CASSLALGGNHEKLFF
TRBV5-6	TRBJ1-2	few	CASSSLGETNYGYTF
TRBV11-2	TRBJ1-4	.	CASSGPGHEKLFF
TRBV4-3	TRBJ1-6	few	CASSQAGTQSSYNSPLHF
TRBV2	TRBJ2-7	few	CASNINRVIYEQYF
TRBV7-2	TRBJ2-1	.	CASSLAGGGDEQFF
TRBV7-2	TRBJ2-1	few	CASSALNGGSYNEQFF
TRBV6-5	TRBJ1-2	.	CASSSGRGYTF
TRBV7-9	TRBJ1-5	.	CASSLGVQPQHF
TRBV7-9	TRBJ2-7	many	CASSSGGSYEQYF
TRBV5-1	TRBJ2-5	.	CASSSSGRGETQYF
TRBV5-6	TRBJ2-2	once	CASSIPGTGELFF
TRBV5-6	TRBJ2-2	few	CASSYRDLNTGELFF
TRBV27	TRBJ1-1	few	CASSTTPQNTEAFF
TRBV7-9	TRBJ2-3	few	CASSPLATDTQYF
TRBV7-9	TRBJ1-2	.	CASSLGSGTQGYTF
TRBV6-5	TRBJ1-1	few	CASSVGRRIEAFF
TRBV4-3	TRBJ2-7	.	CASSQGTGQSSYEQYF
TRBV9	TRBJ1-6	few	CASSVEGASYNSPLHF
TRBV14	TRBJ1-4	.	CASSQDGGRRQEKLFF
TRBV19	TRBJ1-1	few	CASSMPGTRSAFF
TRBV7-9	TRBJ1-4	.	CASSLVGHSEKLFF
TRBV5-1	TRBJ2-3	.	CASSLTGFGTDTQYF
TRBV11-2	TRBJ2-1	few	CASSPGASLGNEQFF
TRBV4-3	TRBJ2-1	many	CASSQVPGAEQFF
TRBV28	TRBJ2-5	many	CASSLTGQLQETQYF
TRBV19	TRBJ1-2	.	CASSGQEPHGYTF
TRBV28	TRBJ2-1	few	CASRKDRRTYNEQFF
TRBV29-1	TRBJ2-5	.	CSARTGQETQYF
TRBV19	TRBJ1-3	.	CASTRNSGNTIYF
TRBV7-8	TRBJ1-2	.	CASSLEVGSGYTF